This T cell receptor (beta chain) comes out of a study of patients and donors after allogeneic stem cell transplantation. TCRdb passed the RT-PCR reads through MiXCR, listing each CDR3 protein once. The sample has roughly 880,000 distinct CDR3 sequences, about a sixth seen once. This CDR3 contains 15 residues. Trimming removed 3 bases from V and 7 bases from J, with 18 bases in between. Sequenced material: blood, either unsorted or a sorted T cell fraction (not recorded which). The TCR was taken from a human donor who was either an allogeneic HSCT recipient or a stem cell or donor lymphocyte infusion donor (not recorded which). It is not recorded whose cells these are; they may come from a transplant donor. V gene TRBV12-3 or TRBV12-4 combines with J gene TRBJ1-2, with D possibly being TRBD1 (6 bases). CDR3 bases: TGTGCCAGCAGTTTGGGGGGCGGGAGGAGCGGTGGCTACACCTTC. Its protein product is CASSLGGGRSGGYTF.